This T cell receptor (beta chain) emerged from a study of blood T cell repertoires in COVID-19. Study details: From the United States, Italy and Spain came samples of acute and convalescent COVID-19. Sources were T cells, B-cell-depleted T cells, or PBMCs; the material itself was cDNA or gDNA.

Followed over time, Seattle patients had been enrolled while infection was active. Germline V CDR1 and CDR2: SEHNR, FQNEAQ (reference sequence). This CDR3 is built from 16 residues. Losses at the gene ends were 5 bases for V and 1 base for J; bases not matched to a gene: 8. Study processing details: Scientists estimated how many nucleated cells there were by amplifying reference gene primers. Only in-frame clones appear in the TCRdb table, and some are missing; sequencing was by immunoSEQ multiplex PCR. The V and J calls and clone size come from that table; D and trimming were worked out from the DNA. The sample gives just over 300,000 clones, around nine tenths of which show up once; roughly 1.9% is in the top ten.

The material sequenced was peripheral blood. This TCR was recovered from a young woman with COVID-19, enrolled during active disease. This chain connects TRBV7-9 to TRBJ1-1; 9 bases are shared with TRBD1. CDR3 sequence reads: CASSTYRGRGNTEAFF. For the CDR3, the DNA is TGTGCCAGCAGCACTTACAGGGGGCGCGGGAACACTGAAGCTTTCTTT.